This record covers a single T cell receptor beta chain. This record comes from a study of blood T cell repertoires in COVID-19. Study-level background: From the United States, Italy and Spain came samples of acute and convalescent COVID-19. The cDNA or gDNA used as material had been derived from T cells, B-cell-depleted T cells, or PBMCs.

As originally analysed: Amplification from reference gene primers served as the basis for estimated nucleated cell counts. Sequenced by immunoSEQ multiplex PCR; TCRdb stores in-frame clones only, minus some. That table is the source of V, J and clone size, and D and trimming were worked out from the DNA. The sample has 120,000 to 150,000 clones, around four fifths seen once; the top ten hold roughly 2.9%. Material: peripheral blood. The sequence derives from a middle-aged woman with active or convalescent COVID-19.

CDR3 DNA sequence: TGTGCCACTTCGGGGGACAGAGATCAGCCCCAGCATTTT. Its protein product is CATSGDRDQPQHF. J is TRBJ1-5 and V is TRBV15, with TRBD1 matching 7 bases. CDR1 and CDR2 from the germline V gene are LNHNV and YYDKDF (reference sequence). The length of the CDR3 is 13 residues. V trimming: 9 bases; J trimming: 5 bases; junction bases outside the gene matches: 7.